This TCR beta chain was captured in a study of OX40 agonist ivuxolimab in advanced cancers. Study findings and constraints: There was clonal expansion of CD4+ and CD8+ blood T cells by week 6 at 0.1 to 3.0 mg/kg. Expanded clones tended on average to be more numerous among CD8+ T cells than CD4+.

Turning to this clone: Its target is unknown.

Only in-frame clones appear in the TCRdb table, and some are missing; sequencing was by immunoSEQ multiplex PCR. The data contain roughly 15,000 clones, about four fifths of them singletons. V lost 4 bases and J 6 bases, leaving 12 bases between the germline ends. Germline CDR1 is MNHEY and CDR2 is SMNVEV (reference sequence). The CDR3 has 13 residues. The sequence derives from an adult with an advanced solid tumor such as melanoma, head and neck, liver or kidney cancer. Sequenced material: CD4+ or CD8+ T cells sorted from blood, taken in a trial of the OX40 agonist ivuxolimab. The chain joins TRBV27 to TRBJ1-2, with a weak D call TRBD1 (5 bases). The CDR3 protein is CASSSGTIDGYTF. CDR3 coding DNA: TGTGCCAGCAGTTCAGGGACTATCGATGGCTACACCTTC.